A selection of T cell receptor beta chains follows, all from one sample in a study of a mutant IDH1 vaccine in newly diagnosed glioma. These TCRs are of unknown antigen specificity. Here immunoSEQ multiplex PCR was the method, and the copy in TCRdb shows in-frame clones only, minus some. This table has about 65,000 clones, roughly 80% appearing once. Specimen: PBMCs, collected from a glioma patient whose treatment included an IDH1 peptide vaccine. The origin of the receptors is a middle-aged man with glioma. CDR3s include the opening cysteine and the closing phenylalanine or tryptophan.

v_gene,j_gene,CDR3aa
TRBV19,TRBJ2-1,CASRSDRSSYNEQFF
TRBV15,TRBJ1-2,CATSREDGAHYGYTF
TRBV5-4,TRBJ1-4,CASSLEGRNEKLFF
TRBV7-2,TRBJ2-7,CASSLIAGAVDREQYF
TRBV30,TRBJ2-7,CAWSVQSGNEQYF
TRBV5-6,TRBJ1-2,CASSFRQGDGYTF
TRBV2,TRBJ2-3,CASSVTSGTDTQYF
TRBV4-1,TRBJ2-7,CASSQVSPGQGPSYEQYF
TRBV2,TRBJ2-1,CASSGQGANEQFF
TRBV5-6,TRBJ1-2,CASSPQGLPTNYGYTF
TRBV19,TRBJ2-1,CASRPPGQGAHEQFF
TRBV27,TRBJ1-6,CASRGRTGAGGVSPLHF
TRBV6-1,TRBJ2-7,CASRNGASYEQYF
TRBV15,TRBJ2-7,CATSRSYEQYF
TRBV5-6,TRBJ2-5,CASTSGVGRETQYF
TRBV5-4,TRBJ2-5,CASSPAGIRSRQETQYF
TRBV11-3,TRBJ2-2,CASSLGVTGELFF
TRBV5-1,TRBJ1-1,CASSLDITNTEAFF